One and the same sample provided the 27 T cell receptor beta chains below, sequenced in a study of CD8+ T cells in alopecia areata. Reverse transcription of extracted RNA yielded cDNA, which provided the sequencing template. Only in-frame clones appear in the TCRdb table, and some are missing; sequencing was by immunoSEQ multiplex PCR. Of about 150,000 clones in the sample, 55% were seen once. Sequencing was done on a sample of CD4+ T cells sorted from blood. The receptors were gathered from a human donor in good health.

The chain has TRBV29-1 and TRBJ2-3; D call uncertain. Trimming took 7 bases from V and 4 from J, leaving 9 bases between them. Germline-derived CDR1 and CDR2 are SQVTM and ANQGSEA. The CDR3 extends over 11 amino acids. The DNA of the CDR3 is TGCAGCGGGCTTAGGGCAGATACGCAGTATTTT. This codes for CSGLRADTQYF.

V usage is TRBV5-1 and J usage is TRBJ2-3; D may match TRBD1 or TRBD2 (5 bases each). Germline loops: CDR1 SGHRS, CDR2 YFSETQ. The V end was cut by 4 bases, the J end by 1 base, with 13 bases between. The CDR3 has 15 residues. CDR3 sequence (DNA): TGCGCCAGCAGCACCGGGGACGGACGCACAGATACGCAGTATTTT. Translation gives CASSTGDGRTDTQYF.

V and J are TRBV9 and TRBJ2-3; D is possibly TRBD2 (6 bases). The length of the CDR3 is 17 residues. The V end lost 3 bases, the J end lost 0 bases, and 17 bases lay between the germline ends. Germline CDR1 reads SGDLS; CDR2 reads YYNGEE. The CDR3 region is CASSGRRTGTSTDTQYF. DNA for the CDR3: TGTGCCAGCAGCGGAAGAAGAACCGGGACTAGCACAGATACGCAGTATTTT.

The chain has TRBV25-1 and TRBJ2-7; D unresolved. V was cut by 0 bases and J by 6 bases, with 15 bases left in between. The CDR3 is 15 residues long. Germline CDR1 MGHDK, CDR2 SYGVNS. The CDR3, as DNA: TGTGCCAGCAGTGAATACGGGCACGGAGTTGGCGAGCAGTACTTC. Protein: CASSEYGHGVGEQYF.

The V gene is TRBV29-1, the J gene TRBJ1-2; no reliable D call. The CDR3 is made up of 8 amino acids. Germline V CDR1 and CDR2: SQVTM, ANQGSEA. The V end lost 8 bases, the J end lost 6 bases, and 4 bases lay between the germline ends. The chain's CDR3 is CSPDGYTF. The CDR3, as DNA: TGCAGCCCCGATGGCTACACCTTC. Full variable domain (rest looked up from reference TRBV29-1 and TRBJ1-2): SAVISQKPSRDICQRGTSLTIQCQVDSQVTMMFWYRQQPGQSLTLIATANQGSEATYESGFVIDKFPISRPNLTFSTLTVSNMSPEDSSIYLCSPDGYTFGSGTRLTVV.

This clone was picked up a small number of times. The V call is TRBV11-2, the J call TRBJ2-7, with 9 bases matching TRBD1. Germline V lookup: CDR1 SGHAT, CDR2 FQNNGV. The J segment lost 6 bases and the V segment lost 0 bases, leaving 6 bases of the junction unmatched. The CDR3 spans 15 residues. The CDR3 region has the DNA TGTGCCAGCAGCTTAGAGGGGACAGGGAACCGCGAGCAGTACTTC. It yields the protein CASSLEGTGNREQYF.

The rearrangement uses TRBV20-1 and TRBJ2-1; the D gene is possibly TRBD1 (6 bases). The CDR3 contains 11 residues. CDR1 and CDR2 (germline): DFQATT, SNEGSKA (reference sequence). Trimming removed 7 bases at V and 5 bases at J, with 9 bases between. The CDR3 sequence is CSVRTDNEQFF. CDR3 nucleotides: TGCAGTGTCCGGACAGACAATGAGCAGTTCTTC.

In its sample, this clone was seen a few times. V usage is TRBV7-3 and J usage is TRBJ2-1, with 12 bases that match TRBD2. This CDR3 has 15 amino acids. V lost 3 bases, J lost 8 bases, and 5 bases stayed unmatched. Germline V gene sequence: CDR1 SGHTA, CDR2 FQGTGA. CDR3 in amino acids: CASSLGTSGPHEQFF. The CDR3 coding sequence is TGTGCCAGCAGCTTGGGGACTAGCGGGCCCCATGAGCAGTTCTTC.

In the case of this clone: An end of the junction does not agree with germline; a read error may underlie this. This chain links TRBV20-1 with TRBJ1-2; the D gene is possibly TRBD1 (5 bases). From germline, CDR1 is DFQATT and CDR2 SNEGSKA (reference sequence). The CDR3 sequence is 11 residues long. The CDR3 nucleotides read TGCAGCGCGGGACGCAGTATGGGGTTGGCCTTC. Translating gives CSAGRSMGLAF.

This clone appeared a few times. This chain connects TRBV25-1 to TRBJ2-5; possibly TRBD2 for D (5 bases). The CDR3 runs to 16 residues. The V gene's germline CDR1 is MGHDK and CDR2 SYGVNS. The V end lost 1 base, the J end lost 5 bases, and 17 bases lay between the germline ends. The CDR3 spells CASSESRTPRAETQYF. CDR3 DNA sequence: TGTGCCAGCAGTGAATCGAGAACTCCGAGGGCGGAGACCCAGTACTTC.

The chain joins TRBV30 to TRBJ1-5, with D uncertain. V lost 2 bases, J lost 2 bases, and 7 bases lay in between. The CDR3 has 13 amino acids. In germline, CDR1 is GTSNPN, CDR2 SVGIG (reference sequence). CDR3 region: CAWSPAGNQPQHF. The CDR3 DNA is TGTGCCTGGAGTCCGGCTGGCAATCAGCCCCAGCATTTT.

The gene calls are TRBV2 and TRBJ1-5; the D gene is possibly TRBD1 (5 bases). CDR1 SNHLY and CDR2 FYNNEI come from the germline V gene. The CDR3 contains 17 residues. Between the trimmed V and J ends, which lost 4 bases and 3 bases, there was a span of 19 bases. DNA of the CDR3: TGTGCCAGCAGTGTGGAGGGGATTTTTGAAGCCAATCAGCCCCAGCATTTT. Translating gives CASSVEGIFEANQPQHF.

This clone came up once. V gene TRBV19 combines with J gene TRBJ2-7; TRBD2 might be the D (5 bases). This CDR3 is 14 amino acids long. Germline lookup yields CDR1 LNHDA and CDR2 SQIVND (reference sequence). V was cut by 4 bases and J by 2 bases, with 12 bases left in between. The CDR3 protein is CASSTQRSTYEQYF. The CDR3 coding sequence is TGTGCCAGTAGTACCCAGCGGAGTACCTACGAGCAGTACTTC.

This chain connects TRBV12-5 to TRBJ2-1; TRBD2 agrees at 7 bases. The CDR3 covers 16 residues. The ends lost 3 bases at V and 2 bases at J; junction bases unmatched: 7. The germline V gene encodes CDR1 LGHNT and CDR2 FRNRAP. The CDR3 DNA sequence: TGTGCTAGTGGTTTACCTAGCGGTCCTGCCTACAATGAGCAGTTCTTC. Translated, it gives CASGLPSGPAYNEQFF.

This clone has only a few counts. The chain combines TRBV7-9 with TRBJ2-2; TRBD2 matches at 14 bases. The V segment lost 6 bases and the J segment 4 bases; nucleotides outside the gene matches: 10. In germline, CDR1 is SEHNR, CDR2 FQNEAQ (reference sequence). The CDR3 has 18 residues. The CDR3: CASRPNPGLAGVTGELFF. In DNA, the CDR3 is TGTGCCAGCAGGCCAAACCCGGGACTAGCGGGGGTCACCGGGGAGCTGTTTTTT.

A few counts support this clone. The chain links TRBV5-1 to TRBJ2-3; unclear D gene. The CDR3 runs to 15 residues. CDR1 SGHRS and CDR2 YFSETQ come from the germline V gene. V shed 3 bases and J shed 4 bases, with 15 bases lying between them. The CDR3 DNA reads TGCGCCAGCAGCTCCATTGGGGATTTCGCAGATACGCAGTATTTT. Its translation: CASSSIGDFADTQYF.

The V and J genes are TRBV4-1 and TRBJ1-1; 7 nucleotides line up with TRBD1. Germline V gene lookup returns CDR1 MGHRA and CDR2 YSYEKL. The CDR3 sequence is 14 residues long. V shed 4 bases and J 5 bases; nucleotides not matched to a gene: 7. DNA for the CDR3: TGCGCCAGCAGCCGGGGACAGCCCGGGACTGAAGCTTTCTTT. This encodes CASSRGQPGTEAFF.

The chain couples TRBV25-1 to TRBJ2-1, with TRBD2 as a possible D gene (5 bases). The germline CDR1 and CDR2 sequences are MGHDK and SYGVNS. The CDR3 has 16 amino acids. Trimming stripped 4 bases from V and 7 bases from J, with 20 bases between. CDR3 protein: CASSGGTGGRANEQFF. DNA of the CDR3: TGTGCCAGCAGTGGAGGAACTGGCGGGCGGGCAAATGAGCAGTTCTTC.

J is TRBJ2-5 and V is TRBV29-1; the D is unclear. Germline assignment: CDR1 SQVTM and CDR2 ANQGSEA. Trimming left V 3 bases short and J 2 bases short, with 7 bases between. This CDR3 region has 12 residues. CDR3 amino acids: CSVELVQETQYF. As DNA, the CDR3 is TGCAGCGTTGAGTTGGTACAAGAGACCCAGTACTTC. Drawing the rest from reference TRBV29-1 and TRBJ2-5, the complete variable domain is SAVISQKPSRDICQRGTSLTIQCQVDSQVTMMFWYRQQPGQSLTLIATANQGSEATYESGFVIDKFPISRPNLTFSTLTVSNMSPEDSSIYLCSVELVQETQYFGPGTRLLVL.

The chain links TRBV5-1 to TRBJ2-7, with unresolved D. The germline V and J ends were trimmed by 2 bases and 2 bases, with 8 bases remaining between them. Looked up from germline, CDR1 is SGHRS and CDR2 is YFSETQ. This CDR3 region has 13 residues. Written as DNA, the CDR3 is TGCGCCAGCAGCTTCGACCTCACCTACGAGCAGTACTTC. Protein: CASSFDLTYEQYF.

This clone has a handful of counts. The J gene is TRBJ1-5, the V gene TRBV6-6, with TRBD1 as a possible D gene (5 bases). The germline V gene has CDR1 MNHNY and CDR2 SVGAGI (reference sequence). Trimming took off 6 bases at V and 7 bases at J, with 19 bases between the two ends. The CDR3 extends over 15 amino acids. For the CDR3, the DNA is TGTGCCAGCAGCCTCCGCAGGGTGAGAGGACAGCCCCAGCATTTT. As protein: CASSLRRVRGQPQHF.

The CDR3 protein is CSHSGRGNSGYTF. CDR3 bases: TGCAGCCATTCGGGTAGGGGAAACTCGGGCTACACCTTC. J is TRBJ1-2 and V is TRBV29-1; D is possibly TRBD1 (5 bases). The V end lost 8 bases, the J end lost 8 bases, and 21 bases lay between the germline ends. CDR1 and CDR2 (germline): SQVTM, ANQGSEA. The CDR3 loop spans 13 amino acids.

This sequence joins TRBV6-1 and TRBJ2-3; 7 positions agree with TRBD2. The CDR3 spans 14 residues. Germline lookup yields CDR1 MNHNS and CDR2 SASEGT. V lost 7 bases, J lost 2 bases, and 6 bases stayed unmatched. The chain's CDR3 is CASKRGSITDTQYF. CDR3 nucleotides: TGTGCCAGCAAGCGGGGCAGTATCACAGATACGCAGTATTTT.

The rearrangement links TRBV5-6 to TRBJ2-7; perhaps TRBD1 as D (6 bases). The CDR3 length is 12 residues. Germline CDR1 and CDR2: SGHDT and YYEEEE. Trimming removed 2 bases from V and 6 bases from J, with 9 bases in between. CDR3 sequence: CASSFGRGEQYF. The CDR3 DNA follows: TGTGCCAGCAGCTTTGGCAGGGGCGAGCAGTACTTC.

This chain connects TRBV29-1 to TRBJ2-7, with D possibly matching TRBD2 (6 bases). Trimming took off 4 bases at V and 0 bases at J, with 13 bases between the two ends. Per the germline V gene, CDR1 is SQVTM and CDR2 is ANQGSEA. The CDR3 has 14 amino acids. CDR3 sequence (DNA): TGCAGCGTTGGAGGGATCGGGAGCTCCTACGAGCAGTACTTC. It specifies CSVGGIGSSYEQYF.

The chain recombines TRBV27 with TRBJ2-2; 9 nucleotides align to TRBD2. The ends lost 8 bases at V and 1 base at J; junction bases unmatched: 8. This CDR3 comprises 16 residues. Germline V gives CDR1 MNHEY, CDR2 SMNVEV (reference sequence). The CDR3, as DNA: TGTGCCAGCCTTCCGGCGGGAGGGCTGAACACCGGGGAGCTGTTTTTT. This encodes CASLPAGGLNTGELFF.

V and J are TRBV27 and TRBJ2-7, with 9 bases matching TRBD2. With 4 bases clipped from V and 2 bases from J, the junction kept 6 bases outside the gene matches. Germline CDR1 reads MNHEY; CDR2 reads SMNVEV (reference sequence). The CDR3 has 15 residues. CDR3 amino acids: CASSSPTSGTYEQYF. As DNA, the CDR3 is TGTGCCAGCAGTTCCCCGACTAGCGGTACCTACGAGCAGTACTTC.